The 30 T cell receptor beta chains listed next were all sequenced from one sample in a study of cytomegalovirus exposure and HLA in healthy donors. The PCR employed 60 Vbeta primers together with 13 Jbeta primers. Libraries were prepared by immunoSEQ multiplex PCR; TCRdb keeps only in-frame clonotypes and omits some of them. Of fewer than 200,000 clones in the sample, 65% to 75% were seen once. The sample taken for sequencing was PBMCs. The receptors come from a human donor in good health.

This clone was counted a few times. CDR3 protein: CASSSPRVGNTIYF. The CDR3 region has the DNA TGTGCCAGCAGTTCGCCCAGGGTTGGAAACACCATATATTTT. V usage is TRBV6-6 and J usage is TRBJ1-3, with D perhaps TRBD1 (5 bases). V was cut by 4 bases and J by 3 bases, with 10 bases left in between. Germline V lookup: CDR1 MNHNY, CDR2 SVGAGI (reference sequence). The CDR3 extends over 14 amino acids.

The CDR3: CASSSRDNQWEQYF. In DNA form, the CDR3 reads TGTGCCAGCAGCTCTCGGGACAATCAATGGGAGCAGTACTTC. The chain is built from TRBV5-4 and TRBJ2-7, with D tentatively TRBD1 (6 bases). There are 14 residues in the CDR3. V lost 3 bases, J lost 7 bases, and 17 bases lay in between. Looked up from germline, CDR1 is SGHNT and CDR2 is YYREEE (reference sequence).

V gene TRBV7-8 combines with J gene TRBJ1-3, with a tentative D call TRBD1 (5 bases). The germline V gene encodes CDR1 SGHVS and CDR2 FQNEAQ. This CDR3 is built from 19 residues. The V end was cut by 1 base, the J end by 0 bases, with 19 bases between. The CDR3 DNA follows: TGTGCCAGCAGCTTAGTGTCAGGTGGGGGGGTTGCCTCTGGAAACACCATATATTTT. Its translation is CASSLVSGGGVASGNTIYF.

Note on this clone: At one end the junction does not follow the germline gene, possibly because of a read error. The chain is built from TRBV7-7 and TRBJ2-5; TRBD1 matches 7 bases. Germline V gives CDR1 SSHAT, CDR2 FNYEAQ (reference sequence). This CDR3 spans 16 amino acids. The CDR3 DNA is TGTGCTAGCAGCCCCAACTTCGACAGGGAACAAGAGACCCAGTACTTC. Its protein is CASSPNFDREQETQYF.

This sequence joins TRBV2 and TRBJ2-1, with D uncertain. V was clipped by 3 bases and J by 5 bases, with 8 bases between them. Germline V CDR1 and CDR2: SNHLY, FYNNEI. The CDR3 covers 13 residues. CDR3 loop: CASSERHNNEQFF. In nucleotides, the CDR3 is TGTGCCAGCAGTGAGAGGCATAACAATGAGCAGTTCTTC.

The rearrangement links TRBV5-4 to TRBJ1-1; a possible D gene is TRBD1 (6 bases). Between the trimmed V and J ends, which lost 5 bases and 3 bases, there was a span of 14 bases. This CDR3 region has 14 residues. Germline lookup yields CDR1 SGHNT and CDR2 YYREEE (reference sequence). CDR3 coding DNA: TGTGCCAGCAGATGGAACAGGGAAGACACTGAAGCTTTCTTT. Translation gives CASRWNREDTEAFF.

This chain connects TRBV7-6 to TRBJ1-1; maybe TRBD1 (6 bases). Trimming shortened V by 5 bases and J by 6 bases, and 13 bases separated the two germline ends. CDR3 length equals 13 residues. Germline V gene data show CDR1 as SGHVS and CDR2 as FNYEAQ. The CDR3 nucleotides are TGTGCCAGCAGCGATACACCAGGGGCTGAAGCTTTCTTT. Translated: CASSDTPGAEAFF.

The chain joins TRBV19 to TRBJ1-5; 7 nucleotides match TRBD1. Germline V gene lookup returns CDR1 LNHDA and CDR2 SQIVND (reference sequence). After removal of 4 bases from V and 7 bases from J, the junction contained 13 bases not matched to a gene. The CDR3 has 16 amino acids. The chain's CDR3 is CASSTMRQGEEQPQHF. In DNA form, the CDR3 reads TGTGCCAGTAGTACGATGCGCCAGGGGGAAGAGCAGCCCCAGCATTTT.

The chain has TRBV19 and TRBJ1-5; TRBD1 agrees at 8 bases. Unmatched junction bases numbered 4, after V lost 7 bases and J lost 2 bases. The CDR3 sequence is 14 residues long. Germline CDR1 reads LNHDA; CDR2 reads SQIVND (reference sequence). In nucleotides, the CDR3 is TGTGCCAGTATAGAGACAGGGGGCAATCAGCCCCAGCATTTT. Translation: CASIETGGNQPQHF.

This clone has only a few counts. The chain combines TRBV2 with TRBJ1-1; possibly TRBD1 for D (6 bases). The CDR3 is made up of 16 amino acids. V dropped 2 bases and J dropped 3 bases, with 16 bases sitting between them. CDR1 and CDR2 from the germline V gene are SNHLY and FYNNEI. The DNA of the CDR3 is TGTGCCAGCAGTGAACAGGGGCCTCGCGCGGACACTGAAGCTTTCTTT. Amino acids: CASSEQGPRADTEAFF.

The V and J genes are TRBV5-5 and TRBJ2-5; 7 bases are a match to TRBD1. The V and J ends lost 4 bases and 5 bases, in that order; junction bases with no gene match: 11. The CDR3 runs 15 residues. Germline CDR1 and CDR2: SGHKS and YYEKEE (reference sequence). Written as DNA, the CDR3 is TGTGCCAGCAGCCTACAGGGGCTTCAGGGGGAGACCCAGTACTTC. The encoded protein is CASSLQGLQGETQYF. Full variable domain (remainder filled in from reference TRBV5-5 and TRBJ2-5): DAGVTQSPTHLIKTRGQQVTLRCSPISGHKSVSWYQQVLGQGPQFIFQYYEKEERGRGNFPDRFSARQFPNYSSELNVNALLLGDSALYLCASSLQGLQGETQYFGPGTRLLVL.

A few counts support this clone. The J gene is TRBJ1-6, the V gene TRBV27; 12 bases line up with TRBD1. CDR3 size: 15 residues. After removal of 10 bases from V and 9 bases from J, the junction contained 10 bases not matched to a gene. Germline V gene lookup returns CDR1 MNHEY and CDR2 SMNVEV (reference sequence). DNA for the CDR3: TGTGCCACCACACAGGGGACAGGGGGCACTTCACCCCTCCACTTT. This sequence encodes CATTQGTGGTSPLHF.

CDR3 loop: CASGQGGLPGELFF. CDR3 coding DNA: TGTGCTAGTGGGCAGGGTGGTCTTCCCGGGGAGCTGTTTTTT. V and J are TRBV12-5 and TRBJ2-2, with D possibly being TRBD1 (5 bases). V lost 6 bases and J 6 bases, leaving 14 bases between the germline ends. Germline V gives CDR1 LGHNT, CDR2 FRNRAP. CDR3 size: 14 residues. Drawing the rest from reference TRBV12-5 and TRBJ2-2, the complete variable domain is DARVTQTPRHKVTEMGQEVTMRCQPILGHNTVFWYRQTMMQGLELLAYFRNRAPLDDSGMPKDRFSAEMPDATLATLKIQPSEPRDSAVYFCASGQGGLPGELFFGEGSRLTVL.

This rearrangement joins TRBV15 to TRBJ1-2; 11 positions agree with TRBD1. CDR1 is LNHNV, CDR2 YYDKDF, per germline (reference sequence). With V trimmed by 2 bases and J by 6 bases, 5 bases remained unmatched. The CDR3 has 15 amino acids. The CDR3 coding sequence is TGTGCCACCAGCAGAAGCCCGGGACAGGGGGATGGCTACACCTTC. It translates to CATSRSPGQGDGYTF. Using reference TRBV15 and TRBJ1-2 for the parts outside the CDR3, the full variable domain is DAMVIQNPRYQVTQFGKPVTLSCSQTLNHNVMYWYQQKSSQAPKLLFHYYDKDFNNEADTPDNFQSRRPNTSFCFLDIRSPGLGDTAMYLCATSRSPGQGDGYTFGSGTRLTVV.

This chain links TRBV5-4 with TRBJ2-5, with 11 bases lining up with TRBD2. Germline CDR1 reads SGHNT; CDR2 reads YYREEE (reference sequence). CDR3 size: 16 residues. Losses at the gene ends were 2 bases for V and 0 bases for J; bases not matched to a gene: 3. The CDR3 region has the DNA TGTGCCAGCAGCTTACGACTAGCGGGGAACCAAGAGACCCAGTACTTC. As protein: CASSLRLAGNQETQYF.

This clone came up a few times. J is TRBJ1-6 and V is TRBV4-1; D remains unclear. V lost 0 bases and J 7 bases, leaving 4 bases between the germline ends. Germline-derived CDR1 and CDR2 are MGHRA and YSYEKL. The CDR3 contains 13 residues. The CDR3 is CASSQDRNSPLHF. The CDR3 coding sequence is TGCGCCAGCAGCCAAGACAGGAATTCACCCCTCCACTTT.

The rearrangement uses TRBV7-9 and TRBJ1-6; D call uncertain. The germline V gene has CDR1 SEHNR and CDR2 FQNEAQ (reference sequence). The CDR3 spans 13 residues. V was pared by 1 base and J by 13 bases, with 11 bases between. CDR3 amino acids: CASSLDGLSPLHF. The CDR3 nucleotides read TGTGCCAGCAGCTTAGACGGTCTGTCCCCCCTCCACTTT.

The rearrangement uses TRBV5-5 and TRBJ1-4, with 7 bases lining up with TRBD1. J lost 8 bases, V lost 0 bases, and 4 bases had no gene match. CDR3 length equals 14 residues. Germline lookup yields CDR1 SGHKS and CDR2 YYEKEE (reference sequence). CDR3 sequence reads: CASSLGGGDEKLFF. The CDR3 region has the DNA TGTGCCAGCAGCTTGGGAGGGGGCGACGAAAAACTGTTTTTT.

The chain is built from TRBV10-3 and TRBJ2-1, with 8 bases that match TRBD2. Germline V lookup: CDR1 ENHRY, CDR2 SYGVKD. This CDR3 is built from 16 residues. V trimming: 7 bases; J trimming: 5 bases; junction bases outside the gene matches: 13. In DNA, the CDR3 is TGTGCCATCACGAGTTCGGGGGGGTTTTCGCACAATGAGCAGTTCTTC. Encoded protein: CAITSSGGFSHNEQFF.

The chain recombines TRBV4-2 with TRBJ1-1, with D possibly matching TRBD1 (5 bases). The length of the CDR3 is 14 residues. The ends were cut back, 2 bases at V and 3 bases at J, with 10 bases in the middle. CDR1 is LGHNA and CDR2 is YNFKEQ in the germline V gene. The CDR3 protein is CASSQQGVDTEAFF. The CDR3 nucleotides are TGTGCCAGCAGCCAACAGGGTGTGGACACTGAAGCTTTCTTT.

This clone appeared a few times. V gene TRBV6-5 combines with J gene TRBJ1-1; TRBD1 matches at 7 bases. V was pared by 5 bases and J by 6 bases, with 12 bases of the junction left unmatched. Germline V gene lookup returns CDR1 MNHEY and CDR2 SVGAGI. The CDR3 has 15 residues. The CDR3 region is CASSRKPTGEAEAFF. The CDR3 region has the DNA TGTGCCAGCAGTCGCAAACCCACAGGGGAGGCTGAAGCTTTCTTT.

J is TRBJ1-2 and V is TRBV4-1; a weak D match, TRBD1 (5 bases). The CDR3 is made up of 14 amino acids. Germline loops: CDR1 MGHRA, CDR2 YSYEKL. V was trimmed by 4 bases and J by 4 bases, leaving 13 bases between them. CDR3 region: CASSPIGGGYGYTF. DNA of the CDR3: TGCGCCAGCAGCCCCATCGGGGGAGGCTATGGCTACACCTTC.

This clone was seen just once. Here the CDR3 reads CASSLSWGGGELFF. CDR3 sequence (DNA): TGTGCCAGCAGTTTATCTTGGGGGGGCGGGGAGCTGTTTTTT. The rearrangement joins TRBV27 to TRBJ2-2; 7 nucleotides align to TRBD2. The CDR3 spans 14 residues. J lost 7 bases, V lost 0 bases, and 2 bases had no gene match. The germline V gene has CDR1 MNHEY and CDR2 SMNVEV (reference sequence).

This clone was recorded a few times. The CDR3 sequence: CASSEGLDSGNTIYF. The DNA of the CDR3 is TGCGCCAGCAGTGAGGGGCTGGACTCTGGAAACACCATATATTTT. The gene calls are TRBV10-1 and TRBJ1-3; D not resolved. The CDR3 is 15 residues long. The V end lost 2 bases, the J end lost 0 bases, and 8 bases lay between the germline ends. Germline CDR1 and CDR2: WNHNN and SYGVQD (reference sequence).

This clone was observed once. The chain recombines TRBV12-5 with TRBJ1-4, with TRBD1 identical over 9 bases. V gave up 5 bases and J gave up 5 bases; unmatched junction bases: 3. This CDR3 comprises 14 residues. The germline CDR1 and CDR2 sequences are LGHNT and FRNRAP. CDR3 in DNA: TGTGCTAGTGGTCTGGGGACAGGGAATGAAAAACTGTTTTTT. Residues: CASGLGTGNEKLFF. Full variable domain (missing parts from reference TRBV12-5 and TRBJ1-4): DARVTQTPRHKVTEMGQEVTMRCQPILGHNTVFWYRQTMMQGLELLAYFRNRAPLDDSGMPKDRFSAEMPDATLATLKIQPSEPRDSAVYFCASGLGTGNEKLFFGSGTQLSVL.

The chain uses TRBV5-1 and TRBJ2-1, with 8 bases that match TRBD1. Germline V CDR1 and CDR2: SGHRS, YFSETQ. CDR3 length: 18 amino acids. Trimming took 2 bases from V and 2 from J; bases not matched to a gene: 12. The CDR3 coding sequence is TGCGCCAGCAGCTTCCCCCTAACCGACAGGGGCCCCTACAATGAGCAGTTCTTC. It encodes CASSFPLTDRGPYNEQFF.

The chain recombines TRBV29-1 with TRBJ2-7; a weak D match, TRBD1 (6 bases). Germline CDR1 reads SQVTM; CDR2 reads ANQGSEA. This CDR3 spans 14 amino acids. V was shortened by 6 bases and J by 6 bases, with 21 bases between the two germline ends. This CDR3 reads CSVGPADRLREQYF. CDR3 DNA sequence: TGCAGCGTGGGCCCGGCAGACAGGCTCCGCGAGCAGTACTTC.

V gene TRBV5-1 combines with J gene TRBJ2-2, with 11 bases matching TRBD1. The germline gives CDR1 SGHRS, CDR2 YFSETQ. V dropped 4 bases and J dropped 6; count of bases not matched to a gene: 11. The CDR3 is made up of 17 amino acids. CDR3 region: CASSVDPGQGGAGELFF. As DNA, the CDR3 is TGCGCCAGCAGCGTTGATCCGGGACAGGGGGGCGCCGGGGAGCTGTTTTTT.

The J gene is TRBJ1-5, the V gene TRBV6-1, with a tentative D call TRBD1 (5 bases). The length of the CDR3 is 15 residues. Germline CDR1 is MNHNS and CDR2 is SASEGT. Trimming took off 4 bases at V and 5 bases at J, with 15 bases between the two ends. CDR3 residues: CASSGRTSGDQPQHF. CDR3 bases: TGTGCCAGCAGTGGCCGGACTTCGGGGGATCAGCCCCAGCATTTT.

This chain joins TRBV11-2 and TRBJ1-5; D is unresolved. The CDR3 is 10 residues long. Trimming left V 11 bases short and J 5 bases short, with 7 bases between. Per germline, CDR1 SGHAT and CDR2 FQNNGV. This CDR3 is CAELDQPQHF. For the CDR3, the DNA is TGTGCCGAGTTGGATCAGCCCCAGCATTTT.